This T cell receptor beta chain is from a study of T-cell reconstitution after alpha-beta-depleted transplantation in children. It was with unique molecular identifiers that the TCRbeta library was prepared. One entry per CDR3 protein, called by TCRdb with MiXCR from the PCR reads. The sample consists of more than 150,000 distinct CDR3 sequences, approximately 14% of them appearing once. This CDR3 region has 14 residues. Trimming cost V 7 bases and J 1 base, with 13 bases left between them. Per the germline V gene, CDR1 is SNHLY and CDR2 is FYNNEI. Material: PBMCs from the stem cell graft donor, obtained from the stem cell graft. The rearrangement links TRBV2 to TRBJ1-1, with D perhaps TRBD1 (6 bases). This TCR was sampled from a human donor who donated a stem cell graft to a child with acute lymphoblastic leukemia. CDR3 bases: TGTGCCAGCATACGGAGGGGGGGGAACACTGAAGCTTTCTTT. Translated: CASIRRGGNTEAFF.